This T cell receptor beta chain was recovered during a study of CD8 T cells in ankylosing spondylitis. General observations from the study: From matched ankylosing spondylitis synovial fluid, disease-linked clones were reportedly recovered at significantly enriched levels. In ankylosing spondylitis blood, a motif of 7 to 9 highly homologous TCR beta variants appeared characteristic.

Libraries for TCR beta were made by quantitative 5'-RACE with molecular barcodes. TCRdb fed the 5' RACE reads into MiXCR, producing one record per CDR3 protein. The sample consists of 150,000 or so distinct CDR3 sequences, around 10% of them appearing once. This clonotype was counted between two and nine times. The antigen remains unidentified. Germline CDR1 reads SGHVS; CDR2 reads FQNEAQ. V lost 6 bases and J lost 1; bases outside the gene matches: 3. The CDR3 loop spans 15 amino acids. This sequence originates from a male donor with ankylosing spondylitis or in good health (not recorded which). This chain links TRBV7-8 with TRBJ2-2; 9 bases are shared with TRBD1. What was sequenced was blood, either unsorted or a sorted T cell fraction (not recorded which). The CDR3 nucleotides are TGTGCCAGCAGGAGACAGGGGGTGAACACCGGGGAGCTGTTTTTT. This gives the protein CASRRQGVNTGELFF.